These T cell receptor beta chains were read from a single sample in a study of blood T cells in healthy people across ages. TCRdb re-called the 5' RACE reads through MiXCR, storing one row per CDR3 protein. There are about 1,000,000 distinct CDR3 sequences in the sample; 45% occur only once, and approximately 17% lies in the top ten. The sample consisted of blood. Receptors were obtained from an older woman in good health. The CDR3 runs from the conserved cysteine through the conserved F or W. The D gene is left open where the match is weak. Rows may omit the clone size; those that give it use once, few, many or a size class.

abundance,v_gene,j_gene,len,d_gene,CDR3aa,CDR3nt
-,TRBV20-1,TRBJ2-1,16,TRBD1,CSARENRDSRTDEQFF,TGCAGTGCTAGAGAAAACCGGGACAGTCGGACCGATGAGCAGTTCTTC
-,TRBV18,TRBJ2-3,13,TRBD2,CASARDYTDTQYF,TGTGCCAGCGCACGGGACTACACAGATACGCAGTATTTT
-,TRBV10-3,TRBJ1-2,14,-,CAITEDRNNYGYTF,TGTGCCATCACCGAGGACAGAAATAACTATGGCTACACCTTC
few,TRBV12-3/TRBV12-4,TRBJ2-5,14,-,CASSPRPTGETQYF,TGTGCCAGCAGTCCCCGGCCAACAGGGGAGACCCAGTACTTC
-,TRBV7-9,TRBJ2-1,15,TRBD2,CASSQLAGTYNEQFF,TGTGCCAGCAGCCAACTAGCGGGGACCTACAATGAGCAGTTCTTC
few,TRBV7-8,TRBJ2-1,18,TRBD2,CASSRLWSGTSGGNEQFF,TGTGCCAGCAGCCGCCTTTGGTCCGGGACTAGCGGGGGGAATGAGCAGTTCTTC
few,TRBV20-1,TRBJ2-7,13,-,CSATPGDSCEQYF,TGCAGTGCCACCCCGGGAGACTCCTGCGAGCAGTACTTC
-,TRBV9,TRBJ2-6,18,-,CASSVARVWSSGANVLTF,TGTGCCAGCAGCGTAGCGAGAGTCTGGAGCTCTGGGGCCAACGTCCTGACTTTC
once,TRBV5-1,TRBJ2-3,14,-,CASSLEWGTDTQYF,TGCGCCAGCAGCTTAGAATGGGGAACAGATACGCAGTATTTT
-,TRBV27,TRBJ1-5,15,-,CASSLYRGLNQPQHF,TGTGCCAGCAGTTTATATAGGGGACTCAATCAGCCCCAGCATTTT
-,TRBV5-1,TRBJ2-5,12,-,CASSQWGPEQYF,TGCGCCAGCTCCCAGTGGGGTCCTGAGCAGTACTTC
-,TRBV29-1,TRBJ2-1,14,TRBD2,CSVDPGLVYNGQFF,TGCAGCGTTGATCCGGGACTAGTCTACAATGGGCAGTTCTTC
few,TRBV7-9,TRBJ2-6,17,-,CASSLNTGISGANVLTF,TGTGCCAGCAGCTTAAATACCGGAATCTCTGGGGCCAACGTCCTGACTTTC
few,TRBV29-1,TRBJ1-2,11,-,CSVWTSYGYTF,TGCAGCGTGTGGACATCTTATGGCTACACCTTC
-,TRBV20-1,TRBJ2-6,16,-,CSASLAGRGGANVLTF,TGCAGTGCTAGCCTTGCAGGGCGTGGTGGGGCCAACGTCCTGACTTTC
few,TRBV4-2,TRBJ2-7,16,-,CASSQGRGDQTYEQYF,TGTGCCAGCAGCCAAGGACGCGGGGACCAGACCTACGAGCAGTACTTC
many,TRBV29-1,TRBJ2-4,14,TRBD1,CSVGQGATKNIQYF,TGCAGCGTGGGACAGGGGGCGACCAAAAACATTCAGTACTTC
-,TRBV4-1,TRBJ2-1,15,-,CASSRGLHQGNEQFF,TGCGCCAGCAGCCGCGGACTACATCAGGGGAATGAGCAGTTCTTC
few,TRBV7-7,TRBJ2-5,18,TRBD2,CASSLGWGLAELQETQYF,TGTGCCAGCAGCTTAGGTTGGGGACTAGCGGAGTTACAAGAGACCCAGTACTTC
-,TRBV9,TRBJ2-1,15,TRBD2,CASSFSGSPSDEQFF,TGTGCCAGCAGTTTCAGCGGGAGCCCTTCCGATGAGCAGTTCTTC
-,TRBV14,TRBJ2-1,17,TRBD2,CASSQVGVAGGRNEQFF,TGTGCCAGCAGCCAAGTAGGGGTAGCGGGAGGGAGGAATGAGCAGTTCTTC
few,TRBV4-2,TRBJ2-7,13,-,CASSQGLGWEQYF,TGTGCCAGCAGCCAAGGTCTCGGGTGGGAGCAGTACTTC
-,TRBV4-1,TRBJ2-3,16,-,CASSQRGSGVGDTQYF,TGCGCCAGCAGCCAAAGGGGGAGCGGAGTGGGAGATACGCAGTATTTT
few,TRBV6-5,TRBJ2-5,14,-,CASRGIGLQETQYF,TGTGCCAGCCGGGGGATCGGCCTACAAGAGACCCAGTACTTC
once,TRBV5-1,TRBJ2-2,17,-,CASSSIKPGSNTGELFF,TGCGCCAGCAGCTCCATTAAACCAGGGTCGAACACCGGGGAGCTGTTTTTT
few,TRBV7-8,TRBJ1-2,14,-,CASSLGQGRGGYTF,TGTGCCAGCAGCTTAGGGCAGGGGAGGGGTGGCTACACCTTC
-,TRBV18,TRBJ2-6,18,-,CASSPFTRVGSGANVLTF,TGTGCCAGCTCACCATTCACCAGGGTGGGCTCTGGGGCCAACGTCCTGACTTTC